A selection of T cell receptor beta chains follows, all from one sample in a study of radiation and T cells in renal cell carcinoma. Libraries were prepared by immunoSEQ multiplex PCR; TCRdb keeps only in-frame clonotypes and omits some of them. The table has some 100,000 clones, over 65% seen once. The sample consisted of blood, taken from a patient whose treatment included radiotherapy and nephrectomy. The receptors originated from a man aged 60 to 75 with renal cell carcinoma. The CDR3 runs from the conserved cysteine through the conserved F or W. D genes are given only for firm matches. A clone size is listed for some rows: how often the clone was seen (once, few, many), or a class if it is expanded.

J gene: TRBJ1-5; D gene: TRBD1; clone size: .; V gene: TRBV7-2; CDR3 DNA: TGTGCCAGCAGCACTGCGGGACAGGGGTTTGAGCCCCAGCATTTT; CDR3 protein: CASSTAGQGFEPQHF
J gene: TRBJ1-2; D gene: TRBD1; clone size: .; V gene: TRBV27; CDR3 DNA: TGTGCCAGCAGTTCCCAGGCCGGGACAGGGGTCCGTGGCTACACCTTC; CDR3 protein: CASSSQAGTGVRGYTF
J gene: TRBJ1-1; D gene: .; clone size: .; V gene: TRBV11-3; CDR3 DNA: TGTGCCAGCAGCTCAACAGCGAACACTGAAGCTTTCTTT; CDR3 protein: CASSSTANTEAFF
J gene: TRBJ2-2; D gene: TRBD2; clone size: .; V gene: TRBV7-6; CDR3 DNA: TGTGCCAGCAGCCCCCTGACCGGGAGGGCCGCCGGGGAGCTGTTTTTT; CDR3 protein: CASSPLTGRAAGELFF
J gene: TRBJ1-1; D gene: .; clone size: .; V gene: TRBV27; CDR3 DNA: TGTGCCAGCAGTTTCCGGTCCTTAAACTTGAACACTGAAGCTTTCTTT; CDR3 protein: CASSFRSLNLNTEAFF
J gene: TRBJ1-4; D gene: .; clone size: .; V gene: TRBV28; CDR3 DNA: TGTGCCAGCAGCAAAGCTCTCGCCTGGGGTGAAAAACTGTTTTTT; CDR3 protein: CASSKALAWGEKLFF
J gene: TRBJ1-3; D gene: .; clone size: .; V gene: TRBV5-4; CDR3 DNA: TGTGCCAGCAGCTTGTGGAGCTCTGGAAACACCATATATTTT; CDR3 protein: CASSLWSSGNTIYF
J gene: TRBJ2-5; D gene: .; clone size: .; V gene: TRBV6-6; CDR3 DNA: TGTGCCAGCAGTTACACGGAGACCCAGTACTTC; CDR3 protein: CASSYTETQYF
J gene: TRBJ2-5; D gene: .; clone size: .; V gene: TRBV11-2; CDR3 DNA: TGTGCCAGCAGCTTAGGGATGGGAGAGACCCAGTACTTC; CDR3 protein: CASSLGMGETQYF
J gene: TRBJ2-5; D gene: .; clone size: .; V gene: TRBV27; CDR3 DNA: TGTGCCAGCAGTTTATCTAGTCTCCTTTGGTACTTC; CDR3 protein: CASSLSSLLWYF
J gene: TRBJ2-5; D gene: .; clone size: .; V gene: TRBV7-8; CDR3 DNA: TGTGCCAGCAGCTTTAGAGGGGAGACCCAGTACTTC; CDR3 protein: CASSFRGETQYF
J gene: TRBJ1-5; D gene: .; clone size: .; V gene: TRBV10-3; CDR3 DNA: TGTGCCATCAGTGCCGGCCCAAGCAATCAGCCCCAGCATTTT; CDR3 protein: CAISAGPSNQPQHF
J gene: TRBJ2-2; D gene: .; clone size: .; V gene: TRBV28; CDR3 DNA: TGTGCCAGCAGCCGTTATGGGGGCGGCGGGGAGCTGTTTTTT; CDR3 protein: CASSRYGGGGELFF
J gene: TRBJ2-7; D gene: .; clone size: many; V gene: TRBV5-6; CDR3 DNA: TGTGCCAGCATAGGGGGACGGCCGACTTACGAGCAGTACTTC; CDR3 protein: CASIGGRPTYEQYF
J gene: TRBJ2-3; D gene: .; clone size: once; V gene: TRBV15; CDR3 DNA: TGTGCCACCAGTAAAGACCCTCTAGCGACAGATACGCAGTATTTT; CDR3 protein: CATSKDPLATDTQYF
J gene: TRBJ2-1; D gene: TRBD2; clone size: .; V gene: TRBV6-7; CDR3 DNA: TGTGCCAGTCCTGCTAAGGGAGGGAAAGGCCCCTACAATGAGCAGTTCTTC; CDR3 protein: CASPAKGGKGPYNEQFF
J gene: TRBJ1-1; D gene: .; clone size: .; V gene: TRBV6-5; CDR3 DNA: TGTGCCAGCAGTTTCGCCACGTCCGGGGACACTGAAGCTTTCTTT; CDR3 protein: CASSFATSGDTEAFF
J gene: TRBJ2-3; D gene: .; clone size: .; V gene: TRBV10-3; CDR3 DNA: TGTGCCATCACCGAAGATCTCACAGATACGCAGTATTTT; CDR3 protein: CAITEDLTDTQYF
J gene: TRBJ2-2; D gene: .; clone size: .; V gene: TRBV6-4; CDR3 DNA: TGTGCCAGCAGTGACTCAGGGATCGCGGCCAACACCGGGGAGCTGTTTTTT; CDR3 protein: CASSDSGIAANTGELFF
J gene: TRBJ2-3; D gene: .; clone size: .; V gene: TRBV5-1; CDR3 DNA: TGCGCCAGCAGCATAAAATACACAGATACGCAGTATTTT; CDR3 protein: CASSIKYTDTQYF
J gene: TRBJ2-7; D gene: .; clone size: few; V gene: TRBV5-1; CDR3 DNA: TGCGCCAGCAGCTTGGAGGCTAGCTCCTACGAGCAGTACTTC; CDR3 protein: CASSLEASSYEQYF
J gene: TRBJ2-5; D gene: TRBD2; clone size: .; V gene: TRBV6-6; CDR3 DNA: TGTGCCAGCAGCACCGGGGTAGCGGGAGACCAGGAGACCCAGTACTTC; CDR3 protein: CASSTGVAGDQETQYF
J gene: TRBJ2-2; D gene: .; clone size: .; V gene: TRBV11-3; CDR3 DNA: TGTGCCAGCAGCTTAAAACCGAACACCGGGGAGCTGTTTTTT; CDR3 protein: CASSLKPNTGELFF
J gene: TRBJ2-7; D gene: .; clone size: few; V gene: TRBV6-5; CDR3 DNA: TGTGCCAGCGCGGAGGGTCCGGCCTCCTACGAGCAGTACTTC; CDR3 protein: CASAEGPASYEQYF
J gene: TRBJ1-4; D gene: .; clone size: .; V gene: TRBV7-2; CDR3 DNA: TGTGCCAGCAGCCCCGCCGGGACGAAGGGGAGTGAAAAACTGTTTTTT; CDR3 protein: CASSPAGTKGSEKLFF
J gene: TRBJ2-3; D gene: .; clone size: .; V gene: TRBV15; CDR3 DNA: TGTGCCACCAGCAAGGCGGGGCCCACAGATACGCAGTATTTT; CDR3 protein: CATSKAGPTDTQYF
J gene: TRBJ1-5; D gene: .; clone size: .; V gene: TRBV7-8; CDR3 DNA: TGTGCCAGCAGCTTAAGAACAGATCAGCCCCAGCATTTT; CDR3 protein: CASSLRTDQPQHF
J gene: TRBJ2-2; D gene: TRBD2; clone size: .; V gene: TRBV7-6; CDR3 DNA: TGTGCCAGCAGCCGCGGACTAGCGGGAGGATTTAAAACCGCCGGGGAGCTGTTTTTT; CDR3 protein: CASSRGLAGGFKTAGELFF
J gene: TRBJ2-7; D gene: .; clone size: .; V gene: TRBV9; CDR3 DNA: TGTGCCAGCAGCGTAAGAGAGGGCCGCTACTACGAGCAGTACTTC; CDR3 protein: CASSVREGRYYEQYF
J gene: TRBJ2-7; D gene: TRBD1; clone size: once; V gene: TRBV28; CDR3 DNA: TGTGCCAGCAGTTTAAAAGGGGACAGGGGCTACGAGCAGTACTTC; CDR3 protein: CASSLKGDRGYEQYF
J gene: TRBJ2-3; D gene: .; clone size: .; V gene: TRBV19; CDR3 DNA: TGTGCCAGTAGTATAAGCGGCACCCGCACAGATACGCAGTATTTT; CDR3 protein: CASSISGTRTDTQYF
J gene: TRBJ1-1; D gene: TRBD1; clone size: few; V gene: TRBV29-1; CDR3 DNA: TGCAGCGTTGAAGAAGGGACAGTCCAAGCTTTCTTT; CDR3 protein: CSVEEGTVQAFF
J gene: TRBJ2-3; D gene: TRBD2; clone size: .; V gene: TRBV5-1; CDR3 DNA: TGCGCCAGCAGCTTGGGACTAGCGGGAGATACGCAGTATTTT; CDR3 protein: CASSLGLAGDTQYF
J gene: TRBJ2-7; D gene: .; clone size: .; V gene: TRBV6-5; CDR3 DNA: TGTGCCAGCGCGGGGACTGATTACTACGAGCAGTACTTC; CDR3 protein: CASAGTDYYEQYF
J gene: TRBJ2-5; D gene: TRBD2; clone size: .; V gene: TRBV6-1; CDR3 DNA: TGTGCCAGCAGTGGGGGAGGGATGGAGACCCAGTACTTC; CDR3 protein: CASSGGGMETQYF
J gene: TRBJ2-7; D gene: .; clone size: .; V gene: TRBV5-1; CDR3 DNA: TGCGCCAGCAGCTTAAGTAGTATGGGGATAACAGCTGGCCCCTACGAGCAGTACTTC; CDR3 protein: CASSLSSMGITAGPYEQYF
J gene: TRBJ2-7; D gene: .; clone size: .; V gene: TRBV7-2; CDR3 DNA: TGTGCCAGCAGCTCGATCCAGAGCTCCGAGCAGTACTTC; CDR3 protein: CASSSIQSSEQYF
J gene: TRBJ2-1; D gene: TRBD2; clone size: .; V gene: TRBV27; CDR3 DNA: TGTGCCAGCATAGCGGCGGGGGGGAATGAGCAGTTCTTC; CDR3 protein: CASIAAGGNEQFF
J gene: TRBJ1-5; D gene: TRBD1; clone size: .; V gene: TRBV5-6; CDR3 DNA: TGTGCCAGCAGGTCACTCCGGGACAGGGAACAGCCCCAGCATTTT; CDR3 protein: CASRSLRDREQPQHF
J gene: TRBJ2-2; D gene: .; clone size: .; V gene: TRBV2; CDR3 DNA: TGTGCCAGCAGTGAGTCGGGAGCGAACACCGGGGAGCTGTTTTTT; CDR3 protein: CASSESGANTGELFF
J gene: TRBJ1-4; D gene: .; clone size: .; V gene: TRBV27; CDR3 DNA: TGTGCCAGCAGGTTGGCAACTAATGAAAAACTGTTTTTT; CDR3 protein: CASRLATNEKLFF
J gene: TRBJ2-2; D gene: .; clone size: .; V gene: TRBV2; CDR3 DNA: TGTGCCAGCATTCGGACAGCCGGGAGATCGAACACCGGGGAGCTGTTTTTT; CDR3 protein: CASIRTAGRSNTGELFF
J gene: TRBJ2-1; D gene: .; clone size: .; V gene: TRBV7-2; CDR3 DNA: TGTGCCAGCAGGGTAAGAGTTGGCTCCTACAATGAGCAGTTCTTC; CDR3 protein: CASRVRVGSYNEQFF
J gene: TRBJ2-3; D gene: TRBD1; clone size: .; V gene: TRBV7-9; CDR3 DNA: TGTGCCAGCAGCCTACCCCACAGGGGAGTTGAGGATACGCAGTATTTT; CDR3 protein: CASSLPHRGVEDTQYF
J gene: TRBJ2-3; D gene: TRBD2; clone size: .; V gene: TRBV5-1; CDR3 DNA: TGCGCCAGCAGCTCCCACCCCGGGACTAGCGGGAGGGCCCTCTCCGCAGATACGCAGTATTTT; CDR3 protein: CASSSHPGTSGRALSADTQYF
J gene: TRBJ2-7; D gene: TRBD2; clone size: once; V gene: TRBV11-2; CDR3 DNA: TGTGCCAGCAGCTTAGCGGGGGGGTACTACTACGAGCAGTACTTC; CDR3 protein: CASSLAGGYYYEQYF